This T cell receptor (beta chain) was profiled in a study of shared clonotypes between healthy human individuals. The overall study: A few men and a couple of women, aged 18 to 49, were donors.

The repertoire was sequenced with immunoSEQ multiplex PCR; TCRdb's copy has only in-frame clones and lacks some. The sample lists 190,000 or so clones; 65% to 80% were seen once. This clone turned up a few times. The sequencing input was memory CD4+ T cells sorted from blood. The subset here: CD45RA-negative fraction. The clonotype originates from a man between 25 and 39 years old in good health.

CDR3 in amino acids: CASSPSTGSYEQYF. The CDR3 bases are TGTGCCAGCAGTCCTTCGACAGGGAGCTACGAGCAGTACTTC. This chain uses TRBV6-5 with TRBJ2-7, with 7 bases lining up with TRBD1. V shed 5 bases, J shed 3 bases, and the junction held 7 bases outside the gene matches. Germline CDR1 is MNHEY and CDR2 is SVGAGI. CDR3 length: 14 residues.